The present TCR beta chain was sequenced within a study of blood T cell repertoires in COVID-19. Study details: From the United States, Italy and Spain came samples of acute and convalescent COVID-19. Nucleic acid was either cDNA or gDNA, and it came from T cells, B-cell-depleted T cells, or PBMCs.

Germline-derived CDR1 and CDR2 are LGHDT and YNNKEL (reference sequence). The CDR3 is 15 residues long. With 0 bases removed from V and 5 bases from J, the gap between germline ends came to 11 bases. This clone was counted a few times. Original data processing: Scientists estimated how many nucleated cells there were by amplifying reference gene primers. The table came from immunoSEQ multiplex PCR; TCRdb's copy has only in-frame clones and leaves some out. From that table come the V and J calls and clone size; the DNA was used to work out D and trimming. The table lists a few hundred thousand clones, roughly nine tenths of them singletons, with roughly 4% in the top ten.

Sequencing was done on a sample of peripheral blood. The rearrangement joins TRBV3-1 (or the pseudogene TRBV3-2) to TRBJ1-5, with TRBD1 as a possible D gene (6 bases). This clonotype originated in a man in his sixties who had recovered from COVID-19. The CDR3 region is CASSQDRGTHQPQHF. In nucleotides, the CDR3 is TGTGCCAGCAGCCAAGACAGGGGAACGCATCAGCCCCAGCATTTT.